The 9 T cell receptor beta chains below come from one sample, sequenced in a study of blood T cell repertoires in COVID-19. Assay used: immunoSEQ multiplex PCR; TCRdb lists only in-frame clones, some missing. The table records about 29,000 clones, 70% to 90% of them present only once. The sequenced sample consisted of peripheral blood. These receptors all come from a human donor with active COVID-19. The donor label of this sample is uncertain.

The CDR3 here is CASSYSGLAINYEQYF. In nucleotides, the CDR3 is TGTGCCAGCAGTTACTCGGGACTAGCGATCAACTACGAGCAGTACTTC. V is TRBV6-5 and J is TRBJ2-7; the match to TRBD2 covers 10 bases. Germline V gene data show CDR1 as MNHEY and CDR2 as SVGAGI. The trim removed 0 bases at V and 3 bases at J, leaving 5 bases unmatched. The CDR3 loop spans 16 amino acids.

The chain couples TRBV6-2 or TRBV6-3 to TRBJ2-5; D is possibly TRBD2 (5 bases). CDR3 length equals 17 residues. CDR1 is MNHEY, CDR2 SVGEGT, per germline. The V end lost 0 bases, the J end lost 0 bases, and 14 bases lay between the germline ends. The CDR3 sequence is CASSYSSDYPYQETQYF. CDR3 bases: TGTGCCAGCAGTTACTCGAGTGACTACCCATACCAAGAGACCCAGTACTTC.

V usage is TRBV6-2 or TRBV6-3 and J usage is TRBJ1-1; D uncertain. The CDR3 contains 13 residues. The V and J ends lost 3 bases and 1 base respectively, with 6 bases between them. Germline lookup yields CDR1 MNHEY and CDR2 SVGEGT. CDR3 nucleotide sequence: TGTGCCAGCAGTTATCGTCCGAACACTGAAGCTTTCTTT. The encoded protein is CASSYRPNTEAFF.

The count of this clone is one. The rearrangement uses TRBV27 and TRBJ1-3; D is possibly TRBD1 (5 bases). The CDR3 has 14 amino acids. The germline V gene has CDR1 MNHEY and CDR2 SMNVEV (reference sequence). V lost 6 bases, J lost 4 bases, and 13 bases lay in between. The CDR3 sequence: CASRRNGGGNTIYF. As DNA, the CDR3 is TGTGCCAGCAGGCGGAACGGGGGGGGAAACACCATATATTTT.

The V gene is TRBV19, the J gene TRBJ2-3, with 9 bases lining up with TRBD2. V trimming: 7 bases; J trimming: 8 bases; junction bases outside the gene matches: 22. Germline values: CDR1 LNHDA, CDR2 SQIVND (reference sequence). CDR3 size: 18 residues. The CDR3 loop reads CASTTVPPGGLAIGTQYF. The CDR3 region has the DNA TGTGCCAGTACCACGGTCCCCCCGGGAGGACTAGCGATTGGTACGCAGTATTTT.

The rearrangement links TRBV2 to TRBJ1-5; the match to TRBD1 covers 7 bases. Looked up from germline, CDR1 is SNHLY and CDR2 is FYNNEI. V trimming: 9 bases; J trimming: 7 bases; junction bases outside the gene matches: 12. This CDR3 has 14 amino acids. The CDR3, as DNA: TGTGCCAGTAATCCGACAGGGAAGAACCAGCCCCAGCATTTT. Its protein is CASNPTGKNQPQHF. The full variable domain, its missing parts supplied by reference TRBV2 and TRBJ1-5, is EPEVTQTPSHQVTQMGQEVILRCVPISNHLYFYWYRQILGQKVEFLVSFYNNEISEKSEIFDDQFSVERPDGSNFTLKIRSTKLEDSAMYFCASNPTGKNQPQHFGDGTRLSIL.

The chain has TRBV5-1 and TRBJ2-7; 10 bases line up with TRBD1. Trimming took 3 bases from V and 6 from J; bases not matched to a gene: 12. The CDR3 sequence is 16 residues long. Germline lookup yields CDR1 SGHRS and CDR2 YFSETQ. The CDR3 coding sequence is TGCGCCAGCAGCTCGAACCGGGGACAGGGGTCTGCCGAGCAGTACTTC. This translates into CASSSNRGQGSAEQYF.

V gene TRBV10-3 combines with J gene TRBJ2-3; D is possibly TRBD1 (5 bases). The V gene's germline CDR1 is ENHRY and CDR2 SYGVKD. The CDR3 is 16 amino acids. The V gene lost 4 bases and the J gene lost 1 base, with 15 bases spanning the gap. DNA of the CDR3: TGTGCCATCAGTGGCCTCTCACAGGCCCGCACAGATACGCAGTATTTT. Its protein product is CAISGLSQARTDTQYF.

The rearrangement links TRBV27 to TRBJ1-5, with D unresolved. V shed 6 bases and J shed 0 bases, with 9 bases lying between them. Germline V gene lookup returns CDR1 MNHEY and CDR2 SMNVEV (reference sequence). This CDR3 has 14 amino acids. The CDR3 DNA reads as TGTGCCAGCAGACCGGGAAGTAGCAATCAGCCCCAGCATTTT. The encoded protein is CASRPGSSNQPQHF.